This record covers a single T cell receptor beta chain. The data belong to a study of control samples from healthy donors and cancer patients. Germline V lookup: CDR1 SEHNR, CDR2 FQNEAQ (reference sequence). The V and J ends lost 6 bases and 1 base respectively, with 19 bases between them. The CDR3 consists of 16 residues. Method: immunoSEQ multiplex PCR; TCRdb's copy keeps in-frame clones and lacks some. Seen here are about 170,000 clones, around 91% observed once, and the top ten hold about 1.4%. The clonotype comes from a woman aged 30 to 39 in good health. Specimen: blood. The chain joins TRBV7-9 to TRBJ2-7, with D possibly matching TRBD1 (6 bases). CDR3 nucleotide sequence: TGTGCCAGCAGTCCTCCTTTCCGGGACAAATCCTACGAGCAGTACTTC. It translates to CASSPPFRDKSYEQYF.